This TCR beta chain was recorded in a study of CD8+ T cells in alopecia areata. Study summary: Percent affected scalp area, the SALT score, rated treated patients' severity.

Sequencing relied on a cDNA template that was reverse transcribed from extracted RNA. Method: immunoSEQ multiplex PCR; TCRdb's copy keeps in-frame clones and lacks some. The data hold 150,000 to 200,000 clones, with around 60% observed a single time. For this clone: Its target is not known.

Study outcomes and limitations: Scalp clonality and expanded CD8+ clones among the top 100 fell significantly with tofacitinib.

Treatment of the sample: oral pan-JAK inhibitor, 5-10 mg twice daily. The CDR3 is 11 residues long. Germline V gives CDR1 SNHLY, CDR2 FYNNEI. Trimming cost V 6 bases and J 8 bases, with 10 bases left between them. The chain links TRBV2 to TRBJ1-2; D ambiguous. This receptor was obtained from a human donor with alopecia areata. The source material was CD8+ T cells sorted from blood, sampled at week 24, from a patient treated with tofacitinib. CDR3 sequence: CASRGSWGYTF. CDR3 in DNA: TGTGCCAGCAGGGGGTCGTGGGGCTACACCTTC.